The 12 T cell receptor beta chains listed next were all sequenced from one sample in a study of blood T cell repertoires in COVID-19. TCRdb keeps only in-frame clones here, not all; method: immunoSEQ multiplex PCR. The repertoire has hundreds of thousands of clones, about 89% of them found once; the top ten carry roughly 2.1%. What was sequenced was peripheral blood. The receptors were gathered from a woman aged 55-69 years with COVID-19, enrolled during active disease.

This chain links TRBV6-6 with TRBJ2-7; 9 bases map to TRBD1. The CDR3 is 15 residues long. Germline V gives CDR1 MNHNY, CDR2 SVGAGI (reference sequence). V was pared by 7 bases and J by 1 base, with 8 bases of the junction left unmatched. The CDR3 reads CASTRDREGSYEQYF. The CDR3 DNA sequence: TGTGCCAGCACCAGGGACAGGGAAGGATCCTACGAGCAGTACTTC.

V gene TRBV18 combines with J gene TRBJ2-3; 9 bases fit TRBD1. The J segment lost 7 bases and the V segment lost 3 bases, leaving 8 bases of the junction unmatched. CDR3 length equals 15 residues. Germline loops: CDR1 KGHSH, CDR2 LQKENI. The CDR3 nucleotides are TGTGCCAGCTCACCGCCGGGACAGGGATTCCATACGCAGTATTTT. Its protein product is CASSPPGQGFHTQYF.

J is TRBJ2-5 and V is TRBV27, with 8 bases identical to TRBD2. This CDR3 has 14 amino acids. Looked up from germline, CDR1 is MNHEY and CDR2 is SMNVEV (reference sequence). J was trimmed by 7 bases and V by 6 bases; bases with no gene match: 10. The CDR3: CASSPRGRGGTQYF. DNA for the CDR3: TGTGCCAGCAGCCCCCGGGGTCGGGGGGGGACCCAGTACTTC.

J is TRBJ1-2 and V is TRBV5-5; 7 bases agree with TRBD1. This CDR3 spans 14 amino acids. The junction had 3 bases not matched to a gene; V was cut back by 0 bases and J by 4 bases. Germline assignment: CDR1 SGHKS and CDR2 YYEKEE (reference sequence). The CDR3 DNA follows: TGTGCCAGCAGCTTGGAGACAGGGTCCTATGGCTACACCTTC. Protein sequence: CASSLETGSYGYTF.

This clone was detected only once. This sequence joins TRBV2 and TRBJ1-2, with TRBD1 matching over 7 bases. The junction had 0 bases not matched to a gene; V was cut back by 4 bases and J by 4 bases. The CDR3 has 12 residues. Germline lookup yields CDR1 SNHLY and CDR2 FYNNEI. CDR3 protein: CASSAGGYGYTF. The CDR3 DNA reads TGTGCCAGCAGTGCAGGGGGCTATGGCTACACCTTC.

This chain uses TRBV6-5 with TRBJ1-5; TRBD1 agrees at 9 bases. The CDR3 has 15 amino acids. The germline V gene encodes CDR1 MNHEY and CDR2 SVGAGI. V lost 5 bases, J lost 3 bases, and 5 bases stayed unmatched. The CDR3 region has the DNA TGTGCCAGCAGTACCGGGACAGGGATCAATCAGCCCCAGCATTTT. Protein: CASSTGTGINQPQHF.

This chain links TRBV19 with TRBJ1-1; no reliable D call. The CDR3 spans 15 residues. V lost 5 bases to trimming and J lost 1 base, with 14 bases between them. Germline CDR1 is LNHDA and CDR2 is SQIVND (reference sequence). CDR3 nucleotides: TGTGCCAGTAGTCTTACCCCTGGAGGGAACACTGAAGCTTTCTTT. It is translated as CASSLTPGGNTEAFF.

CDR3 sequence: CASSQEGAGGSNEQFF. In DNA, the CDR3 is TGTGCCAGCAGCCAAGAGGGAGCGGGGGGGTCCAATGAGCAGTTCTTC. V usage is TRBV4-2 and J usage is TRBJ2-1; 10 nucleotides line up with TRBD2. The germline V gene encodes CDR1 LGHNA and CDR2 YNFKEQ. This CDR3 is 16 amino acids long. The ends lost 0 bases at V and 6 bases at J; junction bases unmatched: 5.

The chain joins TRBV20-1 to TRBJ1-5; 8 positions match TRBD1. V lost 3 bases and J lost 6; bases outside the gene matches: 10. Per germline, CDR1 DFQATT and CDR2 SNEGSKA (reference sequence). The CDR3 is made up of 15 amino acids. The CDR3 nucleotides are TGCAGTGCTAGTCAGGCAGGGGGCGTTGGTCAGCCCCAGCATTTT. Translating gives CSASQAGGVGQPQHF.

The chain recombines TRBV24-1 with TRBJ1-3; D call uncertain. CDR3 length: 16 residues. V lost 5 bases and J 8 bases, leaving 21 bases between the germline ends. The germline V gene encodes CDR1 KGHDR and CDR2 SFDVKD. This chain's CDR3 is CATSGILGSPRYTIYF. The CDR3 DNA follows: TGTGCCACCAGTGGAATCCTCGGGAGTCCAAGGTACACCATATATTTT.

V and J are TRBV13 and TRBJ1-1; 8 nucleotides align to TRBD1. The ends lost 5 bases at V and 1 base at J; junction bases unmatched: 6. Germline V gene data show CDR1 as PRHDT and CDR2 as FYEKMQ (reference sequence). The CDR3 runs 15 residues. This CDR3 is CASSPPGQGNTEAFF. As DNA, the CDR3 is TGTGCCAGCAGCCCTCCCGGACAGGGGAACACTGAAGCTTTCTTT.

The rearrangement uses TRBV19 and TRBJ2-7; TRBD1 matches at 7 bases. With 4 bases clipped from V and 1 base from J, the junction kept 1 base outside the gene matches. The CDR3 extends over 13 amino acids. Germline assignment: CDR1 LNHDA and CDR2 SQIVND (reference sequence). The CDR3 spells CASSRGQSYEQYF. The CDR3, as DNA: TGTGCCAGTAGTAGGGGACAGTCCTACGAGCAGTACTTC.